This T cell receptor (beta chain) was obtained from a study of blood T cell repertoires in COVID-19. The overall study: Material from acute and convalescent COVID-19 was sourced from the United States, Italy and Spain.

Authors' data handling: For nucleated cells, counts were estimated from reference gene primer amplification. Only in-frame clones appear in the TCRdb table, and some are missing; sequencing was by immunoSEQ multiplex PCR. V and J calls and clone size are given by that table; D and trimming were obtained from the DNA. The sample holds some 100,000 clones; about 86% are singletons and the top ten take 2% to 3%. The CDR3 has 13 residues. Deletions cut 0 bases from V and 10 bases from J, with 10 bases between. Germline lookup yields CDR1 LGHDT and CDR2 YNNKEL (reference sequence). Everyone who took part was about 18 to 90 years old, and they came from over 20 US areas. Resolution of symptoms, clearance, or two negative PCRs was present in recovered Cohort 3 donors.

This sequence was found in a woman between 45 and 65 years old who had recovered from COVID-19. Sequencing was performed on PBMCs or T cells enriched from blood (not recorded which). The rearrangement links TRBV3-1 (or the pseudogene TRBV3-2) to TRBJ2-1, with D perhaps TRBD2 (6 bases). CDR3 DNA sequence: TGTGCCAGCAGCCAAGAGGGTGGAGGGGAGCAGTTCTTC. Its protein product is CASSQEGGGEQFF.